One sample yielded the 22 T cell receptor beta chains listed below, sequenced in a study of blood T cell repertoires in COVID-19. Data came from immunoSEQ multiplex PCR; TCRdb stores just in-frame clones and leaves some out. In the table there are around 100,000 clones, about 90% of which are singletons. The specimen sequenced was peripheral blood. The receptors were gathered from a human donor in a cohort sampled during active COVID-19.

This clone is a singleton in its sample. This chain uses TRBV9 with TRBJ2-2; the match to TRBD2 covers 11 bases. The CDR3 contains 17 residues. The ends lost 2 bases at V and 6 bases at J; junction bases unmatched: 9. Germline CDR1 SGDLS, CDR2 YYNGEE. DNA of the CDR3: TGTGCCAGCAGCGTGCCAGGGACTAGCGGCGGACCCGGGGAGCTGTTTTTT. It translates to CASSVPGTSGGPGELFF.

V usage is TRBV19 and J usage is TRBJ1-2, with 9 bases that match TRBD1. The CDR3 totals 15 residues. Per germline, CDR1 LNHDA and CDR2 SQIVND (reference sequence). V lost 4 bases to trimming and J lost 10 bases; unmatched junction nucleotides: 13. CDR3 nucleotides: TGTGCCAGTAGTAAACAACCGGGACAGGGTTTTGTCTACACCTTC. This translates into CASSKQPGQGFVYTF.

This clone was counted once. The chain couples TRBV4-1 to TRBJ1-2; D gene uncertain. The CDR3 has 16 amino acids. Trimming stripped 0 bases from V and 2 bases from J, with 13 bases between. The germline V gene encodes CDR1 MGHRA and CDR2 YSYEKL. The CDR3 is CASSQDSNKLNYGYTF. CDR3 DNA sequence: TGCGCCAGCAGCCAAGATTCTAACAAACTAAACTATGGCTACACCTTC.

The rearrangement uses TRBV7-2 and TRBJ2-1; maybe TRBD1 (6 bases). Germline CDR1 is SGHTA and CDR2 is FQGNSA. V gave up 4 bases and J gave up 9 bases, with 19 bases separating them. This CDR3 spans 15 amino acids. DNA for the CDR3: TGTGCCAGCAGCTGGGGGCAGGGAGTAGAGGGTGAGCAGTTCTTC. This codes for CASSWGQGVEGEQFF.

The chain carries TRBV7-3 and TRBJ2-1; 7 bases align to TRBD2. CDR1 is SGHTA and CDR2 is FQGTGA in the germline V gene. The CDR3 extends over 15 amino acids. J gave up 7 bases and V 4 bases, and 10 bases lay outside the gene matches. The DNA for the CDR3 is TGTGCCAGCAGCTCTCCCGGGACTAAGGAAAATGAGCAGTTCTTC. Translating it yields CASSSPGTKENEQFF. Full variable domain (remainder filled in from reference TRBV7-3 and TRBJ2-1): GAGVSQTPSNKVTEKGKYVELRCDPISGHTALYWYRQSLGQGPEFLIYFQGTGAADDSGLPNDRFFAVRPEGSVSTLKIQRTERGDSAVYLCASSSPGTKENEQFFGPGTRLTVL.

The chain couples TRBV28 to TRBJ1-2; a possible D gene is TRBD1 (5 bases). Germline V gene data show CDR1 as MDHEN and CDR2 as SYDVKM. V was shortened by 7 bases and J by 8 bases, with 17 bases between the two germline ends. CDR3 length: 13 residues. The CDR3 spells CASNLIGGGGYTF. The CDR3 DNA sequence: TGTGCCAGCAACCTCATCGGGGGAGGGGGCTACACCTTC.

The rearrangement joins TRBV10-3 to TRBJ2-1; 10 bases line up with TRBD2. The CDR3 length is 17 residues. Trimming took 4 bases from V and 0 from J; bases not matched to a gene: 6. Germline loops: CDR1 ENHRY, CDR2 SYGVKD. Here the CDR3 DNA reads TGTGCCATCAGTGCGTCTAGCGGGAGCGACTCCTACAATGAGCAGTTCTTC. It yields the protein CAISASSGSDSYNEQFF.

This clone was counted only a few times. This chain links TRBV5-1 with TRBJ2-7; 7 nucleotides line up with TRBD1. The CDR3 has 13 amino acids. CDR1 and CDR2 from the germline V gene are SGHRS and YFSETQ. Trimming removed 6 bases from V and 12 bases from J; junction bases left unmatched: 15. The CDR3 sequence: CASKLQGTDFSYF. CDR3 in DNA: TGCGCCAGCAAATTACAGGGGACGGACTTCTCGTACTTC.

The gene calls are TRBV24-1 and TRBJ2-1; 12 positions agree with TRBD2. The germline gives CDR1 KGHDR, CDR2 SFDVKD. The V gene end was trimmed by 5 bases and the J gene end by 9 bases; junction bases not matched to a gene: 10. CDR3 length: 16 amino acids. CDR3 coding DNA: TGTGCCACCAGTGGCCCCGGACTAGCGGGAACGGGTGAGCAGTTCTTC. It yields the protein CATSGPGLAGTGEQFF.

The V and J genes are TRBV18 and TRBJ2-5; TRBD1 might be the D (7 bases). Germline CDR1 KGHSH, CDR2 LQKENI. V gave up 6 bases and J gave up 5 bases, with 25 bases separating them. This CDR3 region has 17 residues. CDR3 residues: CASSPRRGGGGSETQYF. CDR3 nucleotide sequence: TGTGCCAGCTCTCCGAGGCGTGGAGGGGGCGGTTCGGAGACCCAGTACTTC.

V is TRBV28 and J is TRBJ1-4, with D possibly matching TRBD1 (6 bases). The germline V gene has CDR1 MDHEN and CDR2 SYDVKM. This CDR3 is built from 15 residues. V shed 1 base and J shed 0 bases, with 6 bases lying between them. CDR3 DNA sequence: TGTGCCAGCAGTTTATCAGGGGCAACTAATGAAAAACTGTTTTTT. Translation gives CASSLSGATNEKLFF.

The chain carries TRBV2 and TRBJ2-5, with 7 bases that match TRBD1. After removal of 7 bases from V and 3 bases from J, the junction contained 5 bases not matched to a gene. The length of the CDR3 is 13 residues. CDR1 is SNHLY, CDR2 FYNNEI, per germline. Written as DNA, the CDR3 is TGTGCCAGCAACTCGGGACAGAAAGAGACCCAGTACTTC. This gives the protein CASNSGQKETQYF.

The V call is TRBV30, the J call TRBJ2-6, with D possibly being TRBD1 (6 bases). Germline V gene data show CDR1 as GTSNPN and CDR2 as SVGIG (reference sequence). The CDR3 totals 17 residues. The V end was cut by 2 bases, the J end by 0 bases, with 14 bases between. The CDR3 sequence is CAWSSWGPSSGANVLTF. CDR3 nucleotides: TGTGCCTGGAGTTCCTGGGGGCCAAGCTCTGGGGCCAACGTCCTGACTTTC.

This chain connects TRBV10-3 to TRBJ2-7; 7 bases line up with TRBD2. The CDR3 contains 12 residues. CDR1 ENHRY and CDR2 SYGVKD come from the germline V gene. V shed 6 bases, J shed 5 bases, and the junction held 4 bases outside the gene matches. The chain's CDR3 is CAISEGRDEQYF. The CDR3 DNA sequence: TGTGCCATCAGCGAGGGGAGGGACGAGCAGTACTTC.

The chain recombines TRBV28 with TRBJ2-2, with TRBD2 identical over 10 bases. This CDR3 has 15 residues. V lost 3 bases and J lost 8; bases outside the gene matches: 6. CDR1 is MDHEN, CDR2 SYDVKM, per germline. This CDR3 is CASSLTSGSRGELFF. The DNA for the CDR3 is TGTGCCAGCAGTTTGACTAGCGGGTCCAGGGGGGAGCTGTTTTTT.

This chain connects TRBV10-3 to TRBJ2-5; TRBD1 might be the D (6 bases). Between the trimmed V and J ends, which lost 6 bases and 1 base, there was a span of 9 bases. In germline, CDR1 is ENHRY, CDR2 SYGVKD. The CDR3 length is 13 residues. CDR3 amino acids: CAIRQGSQETQYF. Written as DNA, the CDR3 is TGTGCCATCAGACAGGGTAGCCAAGAGACCCAGTACTTC.

This clone was found a few times. The rearrangement joins TRBV7-9 to TRBJ2-2; D possibly corresponds to TRBD2 (5 bases). The V gene's germline CDR1 is SEHNR and CDR2 FQNEAQ (reference sequence). The CDR3 is 14 amino acids. V was clipped by 5 bases and J by 6 bases, with 13 bases between them. In DNA form, the CDR3 reads TGTGCCAGCAGCCTGGGTGCGGGTCCCGGGGAGCTGTTTTTT. This gives the protein CASSLGAGPGELFF.

J is TRBJ1-5 and V is TRBV7-9; D is undetermined. Between the trimmed V and J ends, which lost 1 base and 4 bases, there was a span of 11 bases. Germline V CDR1 and CDR2: SEHNR, FQNEAQ (reference sequence). The CDR3 consists of 15 residues. The CDR3 DNA reads TGTGCCAGCAGCTTAGGGACTGTGGAGAATCAGCCCCAGCATTTT. Its protein product is CASSLGTVENQPQHF.

This sequence joins TRBV6-6 and TRBJ2-2; the match to TRBD1 covers 10 bases. V lost 7 bases and J lost 7; bases outside the gene matches: 6. The V gene's germline CDR1 is MNHNY and CDR2 SVGAGI (reference sequence). This CDR3 spans 14 amino acids. In nucleotides, the CDR3 is TGTGCCAGCATTCGGGACAGGGGACGCGGGGAGCTGTTTTTT. Amino acids: CASIRDRGRGELFF.

The J gene is TRBJ2-7, the V gene TRBV30, with D possibly being TRBD1 (6 bases). CDR1 GTSNPN and CDR2 SVGIG come from the germline V gene (reference sequence). The CDR3 has 14 amino acids. Trimming pared 1 base from V and 7 bases from J, leaving 17 bases between. Written as DNA, the CDR3 is TGTGCCTGGAGTGCCGGGACACCTCCGGGGGAGCAGTACTTC. Its translation is CAWSAGTPPGEQYF.

CDR3 loop: CASSWGTKSEKLFF. The CDR3 DNA sequence: TGTGCCAGCAGTTGGGGGACTAAGAGTGAAAAACTGTTTTTT. V is TRBV27 and J is TRBJ1-4; weak D call: TRBD1 (5 bases). There are 14 residues in the CDR3. Trimming stripped 4 bases from V and 7 bases from J, with 13 bases between. From germline, CDR1 is MNHEY and CDR2 SMNVEV (reference sequence). Full variable domain (missing parts from reference TRBV27 and TRBJ1-4): EAQVTQNPRYLITVTGKKLTVTCSQNMNHEYMSWYRQDPGLGLRQIYYSMNVEVTDKGDVPEGYKVSRKEKRNFPLILESPSPNQTSLYFCASSWGTKSEKLFFGSGTQLSVL.

This rearrangement joins TRBV15 to TRBJ2-7, with 13 bases fitting TRBD2. Germline V gene lookup returns CDR1 LNHNV and CDR2 YYDKDF (reference sequence). The CDR3 is made up of 17 amino acids. J was trimmed by 0 bases and V by 3 bases; bases with no gene match: 5. The CDR3 DNA reads as TGTGCCACCAGCAGGCCGGGACTAGCGGGGAGCTCCTACGAGCAGTACTTC. Translation: CATSRPGLAGSSYEQYF.